This section outlines one T cell receptor beta chain sequence together with its context. A junction boundary mismatches the germline segment, possibly from a read error. This sample also contains other DNA sequences that code for the same CDR3. Patients were all untreated before their thyroid surgery. CDR3 size: 14 residues. Germline values: CDR1 SGHAT, CDR2 FQNNGV. This sample was included in a study of metastatic and nonmetastatic thyroid tumors. Through MiXCR, TCRdb re-clonotyped the PCR reads. This sample has about 17,000 clones; roughly a fifth occur once, and the top ten carry about a fifth. The chain has TRBV11-2 and TRBJ1-1, with no clear D. Input material: adjacent normal tissue. This clonotype was obtained from a female donor with papillary thyroid cancer or a benign thyroid nodule (not recorded which). Some clones in this sample may be carry-over from other donors' samples. CDR3 in amino acids: CASSPAVTNTEAFF. The CDR3 coding sequence is TGTGCCAGCAGCCCCGCGGTCACGAACACTGAAGCTTTCTTC.